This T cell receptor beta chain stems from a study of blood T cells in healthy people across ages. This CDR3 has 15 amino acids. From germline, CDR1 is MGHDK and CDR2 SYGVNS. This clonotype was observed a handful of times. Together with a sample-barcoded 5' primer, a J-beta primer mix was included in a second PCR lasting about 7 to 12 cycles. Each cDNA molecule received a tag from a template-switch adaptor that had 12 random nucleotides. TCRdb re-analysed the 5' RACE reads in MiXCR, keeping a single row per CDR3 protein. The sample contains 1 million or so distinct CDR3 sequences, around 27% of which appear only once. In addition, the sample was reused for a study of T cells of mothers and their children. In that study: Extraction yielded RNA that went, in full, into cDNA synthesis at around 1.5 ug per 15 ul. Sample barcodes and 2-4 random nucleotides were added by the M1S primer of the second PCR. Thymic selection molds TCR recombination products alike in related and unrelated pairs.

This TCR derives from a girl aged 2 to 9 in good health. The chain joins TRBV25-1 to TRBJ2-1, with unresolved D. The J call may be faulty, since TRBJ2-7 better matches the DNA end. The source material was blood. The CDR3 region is CASRSTVFFGDEQYF. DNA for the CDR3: TGTGCCAGCAGATCTACAGTTTTTTTCGGAGACGAGCAGTACTTC.